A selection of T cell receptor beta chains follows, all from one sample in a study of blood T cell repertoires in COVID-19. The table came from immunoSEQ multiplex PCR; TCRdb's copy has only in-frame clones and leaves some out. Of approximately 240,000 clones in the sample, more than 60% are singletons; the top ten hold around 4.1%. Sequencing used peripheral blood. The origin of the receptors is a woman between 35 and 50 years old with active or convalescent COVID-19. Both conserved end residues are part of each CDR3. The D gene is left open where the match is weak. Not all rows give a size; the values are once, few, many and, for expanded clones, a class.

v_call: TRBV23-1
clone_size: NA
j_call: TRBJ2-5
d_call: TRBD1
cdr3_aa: CASSQSDRAGGQETQYF
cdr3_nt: TGCGCCAGCAGTCAATCCGATCGCGCAGGGGGTCAAGAGACCCAGTACTTC

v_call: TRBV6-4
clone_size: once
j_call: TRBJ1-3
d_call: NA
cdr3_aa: CASSDRRRNTIYF
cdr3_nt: TGTGCCAGCAGTGACCGGCGGAGAAACACCATATATTTT

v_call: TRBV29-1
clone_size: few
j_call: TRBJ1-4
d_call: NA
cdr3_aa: CSVEWGDTNEKLFF
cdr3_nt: TGCAGCGTTGAATGGGGAGACACTAATGAAAAACTGTTTTTT

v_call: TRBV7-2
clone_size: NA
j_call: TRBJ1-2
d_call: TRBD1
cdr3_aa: CASSREGASGVNTF
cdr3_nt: TGTGCCAGCAGTAGAGAGGGGGCCTCAGGGGTTAACACCTTC

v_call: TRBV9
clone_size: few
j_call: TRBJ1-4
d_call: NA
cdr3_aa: CASSAARGGEKLFF
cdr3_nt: TGTGCCAGCAGCGCTGCGCGGGGGGGTGAAAAACTGTTTTTT

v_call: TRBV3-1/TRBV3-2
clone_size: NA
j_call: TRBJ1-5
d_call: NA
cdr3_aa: CASSQGQYSNQPQHF
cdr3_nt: TGTGCCAGCAGCCAAGGGCAGTATAGCAATCAGCCCCAGCATTTT

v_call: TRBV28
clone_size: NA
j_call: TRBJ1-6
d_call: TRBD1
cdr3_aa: CASSLGGGQGYSPLHF
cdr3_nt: TGTGCCAGCAGTCTAGGGGGGGGACAGGGGTATTCACCCCTCCACTTT

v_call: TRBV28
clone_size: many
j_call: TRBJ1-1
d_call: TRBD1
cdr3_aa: CASTPLGFNRGDTEAFF
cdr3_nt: TGTGCCAGCACCCCTTTGGGTTTTAACAGGGGTGACACTGAAGCTTTCTTT

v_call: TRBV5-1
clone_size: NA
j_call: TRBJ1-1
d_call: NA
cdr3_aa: CASRQGHDDLNTEAFF
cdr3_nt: TGCGCCAGCAGACAGGGCCACGATGACTTGAACACTGAAGCTTTCTTT

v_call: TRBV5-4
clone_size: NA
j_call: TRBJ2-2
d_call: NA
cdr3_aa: CASSARVHTGELFF
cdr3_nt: TGTGCCAGCAGCGCCCGGGTTCACACCGGGGAGCTGTTTTTT

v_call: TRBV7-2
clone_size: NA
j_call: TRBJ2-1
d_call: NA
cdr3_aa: CASSLGGYIYNEQFF
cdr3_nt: TGTGCCAGCAGCTTGGGGGGATATATCTACAATGAGCAGTTCTTC

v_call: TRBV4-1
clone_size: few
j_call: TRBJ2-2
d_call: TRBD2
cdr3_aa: CASSTKAGAGELFF
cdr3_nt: TGCGCCAGCAGCACCAAAGCGGGAGCCGGGGAGCTGTTTTTT

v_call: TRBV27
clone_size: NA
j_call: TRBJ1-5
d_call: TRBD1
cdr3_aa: CASRETSGGRDQPQHF
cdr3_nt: TGTGCCAGCAGAGAAACCTCAGGGGGCAGAGATCAGCCCCAGCATTTT

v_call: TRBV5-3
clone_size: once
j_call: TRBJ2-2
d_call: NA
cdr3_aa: CARATLGTANTGELFF
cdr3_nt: TGTGCCAGAGCTACTCTCGGGACTGCAAACACCGGGGAGCTGTTTTTT

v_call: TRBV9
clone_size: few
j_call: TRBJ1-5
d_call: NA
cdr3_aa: CASSWRGDQPQHF
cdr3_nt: TGTGCCAGCAGCTGGCGGGGGGACCAGCCCCAGCATTTT

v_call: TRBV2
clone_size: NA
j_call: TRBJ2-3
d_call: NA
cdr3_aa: CASQLDTQYF
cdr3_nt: TGTGCCAGCCAATTGGATACGCAGTATTTT

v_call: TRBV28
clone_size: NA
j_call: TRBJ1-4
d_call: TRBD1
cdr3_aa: CASRTGTPNEKLFF
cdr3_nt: TGTGCCAGCAGGACAGGGACGCCGAATGAAAAACTGTTTTTT

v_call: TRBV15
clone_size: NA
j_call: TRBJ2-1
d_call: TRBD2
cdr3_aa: CATSRELAGGLNEQFF
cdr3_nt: TGTGCCACCAGCAGGGAACTAGCGGGGGGTCTCAATGAGCAGTTCTTC

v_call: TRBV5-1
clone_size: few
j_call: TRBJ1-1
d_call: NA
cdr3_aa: CASSFLTQDTEAFF
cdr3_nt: TGCGCCAGCAGCTTTCTGACTCAAGACACTGAAGCTTTCTTT

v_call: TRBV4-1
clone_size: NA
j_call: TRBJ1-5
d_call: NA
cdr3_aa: CASSQVNLVDRTNQPQHF
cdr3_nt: TGCGCCAGCAGCCAAGTGAACCTCGTAGACAGGACAAATCAGCCCCAGCATTTT

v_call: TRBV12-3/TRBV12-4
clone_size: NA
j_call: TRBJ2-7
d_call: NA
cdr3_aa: CASSFGGSYEQYF
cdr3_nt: TGTGCCAGCAGTTTCGGGGGTTCCTACGAGCAGTACTTC

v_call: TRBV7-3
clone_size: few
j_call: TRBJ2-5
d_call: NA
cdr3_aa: CASSPGSQETQYF
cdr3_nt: TGTGCCAGCAGCCCCGGGAGCCAAGAGACCCAGTACTTC

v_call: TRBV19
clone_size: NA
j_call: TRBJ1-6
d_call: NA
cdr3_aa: CASSMGLSANNSPLHF
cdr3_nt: TGTGCCAGTAGTATGGGGCTCTCGGCGAATAATTCACCCCTCCACTTT

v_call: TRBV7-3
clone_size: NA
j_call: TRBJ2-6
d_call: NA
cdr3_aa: CASSSRPGSGANVLTF
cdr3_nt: TGTGCCAGCAGCTCCCGACCCGGGTCTGGGGCCAACGTCCTGACTTTC

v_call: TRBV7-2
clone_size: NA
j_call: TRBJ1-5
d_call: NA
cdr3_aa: CASSLAGSFVQPQHF
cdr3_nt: TGTGCCAGCAGCTTAGCAGGGAGTTTCGTTCAGCCCCAGCATTTT

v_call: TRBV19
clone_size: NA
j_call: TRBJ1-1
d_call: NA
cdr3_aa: CASSWGGNTEAFF
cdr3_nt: TGTGCCAGTAGTTGGGGGGGGAACACTGAAGCTTTCTTT

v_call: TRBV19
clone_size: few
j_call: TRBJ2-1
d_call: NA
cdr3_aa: CASRETDSQLGEQFF
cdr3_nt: TGTGCCAGTAGGGAAACGGACAGCCAACTCGGTGAGCAGTTCTTC

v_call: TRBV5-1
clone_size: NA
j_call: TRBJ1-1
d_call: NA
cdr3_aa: CASSLGSGTEAFF
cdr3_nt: TGCGCCAGCAGCTTGGGGTCGGGGACTGAAGCTTTCTTT

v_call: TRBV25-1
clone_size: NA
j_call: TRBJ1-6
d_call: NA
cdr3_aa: CASSAGNSPLHF
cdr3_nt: TGTGCCAGCAGTGCCGGTAATTCACCCCTCCACTTT